This T cell receptor beta chain was sequenced for a study of OX40 agonist ivuxolimab in advanced cancers. The overall study: Head and neck, renal cell, melanoma or hepatocellular carcinoma were the cancers that dose-escalation patients had. Regarding the study as a whole: Those patients achieving a partial response at 0.1-3.0 mg/kg showed among the lowest clonal expansion.

V lost 4 bases and J lost 7; bases outside the gene matches: 2. CDR1 is SGDLS, CDR2 YYNGEE, per germline. There are 13 residues in the CDR3. Worth noting for this clone: Its specificity is unknown.

This table comes from immunoSEQ multiplex PCR, and its TCRdb copy is limited to in-frame clones, with some not included. The profile shows tens of thousands of clones, roughly 80% of them singletons. This sequence was found in an adult with an advanced solid tumor such as melanoma, head and neck, liver or kidney cancer. V usage is TRBV9 and J usage is TRBJ1-6, with TRBD1 identical over 7 bases. The sequencing used CD4+ or CD8+ T cells sorted from blood, collected in a trial of the OX40 agonist ivuxolimab. CDR3 protein: CASSPDRNSPLHF. In DNA form, the CDR3 reads TGTGCCAGCAGCCCGGACAGGAATTCACCCCTCCACTTT.